The 12 T cell receptor beta chains listed next were all sequenced from one sample in a study of technical replicates of blood from four donors (dated by TCRdb to about 2017). The library was made by the immunoSEQ multiplex PCR assay. TCRdb mirrors the immuneACCESS table, restricted to in-frame sequences. Some clones are absent from its copies; in checked studies, under half trace to an unresolved V gene, and the reason for the others is unknown. This sample has 51,000 or so clones in its table, and roughly 92% of those were observed once. The ten biggest clones cover 3.9% of the sample. The sample was PBMCs. These receptors came from a human donor in good health. Some clones in this sample may be carry-over from other donors' samples.

The chain recombines TRBV30 with TRBJ1-1, with 11 bases aligning to TRBD1. CDR3 length: 15 residues. V dropped 0 bases and J dropped 4; count of bases not matched to a gene: 4. Germline V gene lookup returns CDR1 GTSNPN and CDR2 SVGIG (reference sequence). CDR3 sequence: CAWSVRGTGGTEAFF. The CDR3 DNA follows: TGTGCCTGGAGTGTTAGGGGGACAGGGGGCACTGAAGCTTTCTTT.

This clone was seen a single time. The chain links TRBV5-1 to TRBJ1-6, with 11 positions matching TRBD1. This CDR3 is built from 14 residues. In germline, CDR1 is SGHRS, CDR2 YFSETQ. J was trimmed by 10 bases and V by 4 bases; bases with no gene match: 4. This CDR3 is CASSAGQGVSPLHF. The CDR3 DNA is TGCGCCAGCAGCGCGGGACAGGGGGTGTCACCCCTCCACTTT.

The V call is TRBV5-4, the J call TRBJ2-1, with TRBD1 matching 9 bases. V trimming: 4 bases; J trimming: 7 bases; junction bases outside the gene matches: 6. Per germline, CDR1 SGHNT and CDR2 YYREEE (reference sequence). This CDR3 region has 14 residues. The CDR3 bases are TGTGCCAGCAGCCCACGGGACAGGGCAAATGAGCAGTTCTTC. Residues: CASSPRDRANEQFF.

The chain recombines TRBV5-4 with TRBJ1-5; 9 bases are a match to TRBD1. V lost 1 base and J lost 6; bases outside the gene matches: 5. The CDR3 extends over 15 amino acids. Germline loops: CDR1 SGHNT, CDR2 YYREEE (reference sequence). CDR3 coding DNA: TGTGCCAGCAGCTTGTACGGGACAGGGATTCAGCCCCAGCATTTT. Its protein is CASSLYGTGIQPQHF. The full variable domain, its missing parts supplied by reference TRBV5-4 and TRBJ1-5, is ETGVTQSPTHLIKTRGQQVTLRCSSQSGHNTVSWYQQALGQGPQFIFQYYREEENGRGNFPPRFSGLQFPNYSSELNVNALELDDSALYLCASSLYGTGIQPQHFGDGTRLSIL.

This rearrangement joins TRBV18 to TRBJ1-2, with 8 bases that match TRBD1. V trimming: 6 bases; J trimming: 4 bases; junction bases outside the gene matches: 10. Per germline, CDR1 KGHSH and CDR2 LQKENI. This CDR3 region has 15 residues. DNA for the CDR3: TGTGCCAGCTCCATCGGACAGGGACTTATCTATGGCTACACCTTC. It translates to CASSIGQGLIYGYTF.

This chain connects TRBV6-5 to TRBJ1-6, with 8 bases that match TRBD1. V lost 2 bases, J lost 7 bases, and 4 bases stayed unmatched. This CDR3 spans 15 amino acids. The germline gives CDR1 MNHEY, CDR2 SVGAGI. The CDR3 spells CASSYTGGQNSPLHF. DNA for the CDR3: TGTGCCAGCAGTTACACAGGGGGGCAGAATTCACCCCTCCACTTT.

The chain is built from TRBV7-3 and TRBJ2-1; 13 nucleotides align to TRBD2. This CDR3 has 15 residues. Trimming cost V 5 bases and J 9 bases; bases outside gene matches: 7. In germline, CDR1 is SGHTA, CDR2 FQGTGA. The CDR3 DNA sequence: TGTGCCAGCAGCCCTACTAGCGGGGGGGCCCCTGAGCAGTTCTTC. Its protein is CASSPTSGGAPEQFF. Using reference TRBV7-3 and TRBJ2-1 for the parts outside the CDR3, the full variable domain is GAGVSQTPSNKVTEKGKYVELRCDPISGHTALYWYRQSLGQGPEFLIYFQGTGAADDSGLPNDRFFAVRPEGSVSTLKIQRTERGDSAVYLCASSPTSGGAPEQFFGPGTRLTVL.

V and J are TRBV7-2 and TRBJ2-2; D may be TRBD2 (6 bases). Looked up from germline, CDR1 is SGHTA and CDR2 is FQGNSA. Trimming took 5 bases from V and 5 from J, leaving 18 bases between them. This CDR3 is built from 16 residues. The CDR3: CASSPYVGAGTGELFF. CDR3 DNA sequence: TGTGCCAGCAGCCCCTACGTGGGCGCGGGGACCGGGGAGCTGTTTTTT. The full variable domain, with the rest looked up from reference TRBV7-2 and TRBJ2-2, is GAGVSQSPSNKVTEKGKDVELRCDPISGHTALYWYRQSLGQGLEFLIYFQGNSAPDKSGLPSDRFSAERTGGSVSTLTIQRTQQEDSAVYLCASSPYVGAGTGELFFGEGSRLTVL.

The genes are TRBV18 and TRBJ2-5; a possible D gene is TRBD1 (6 bases). The CDR3 consists of 16 residues. The germline V and J ends were trimmed by 2 bases and 5 bases, with 18 bases remaining between them. The germline V gene has CDR1 KGHSH and CDR2 LQKENI. The CDR3: CASSPNQGTLGETQYF. The CDR3 coding sequence is TGTGCCAGCTCACCAAATCAGGGGACGTTGGGTGAGACCCAGTACTTC.

The chain couples TRBV10-3 to TRBJ1-2; TRBD1 aligns across 7 bases. CDR1 ENHRY and CDR2 SYGVKD come from the germline V gene. V lost 4 bases to trimming and J lost 5 bases; unmatched junction nucleotides: 10. The CDR3 has 15 amino acids. Here the CDR3 DNA reads TGTGCCATCAGTGTGAATCCCGGGACAGTATATGGCTACACCTTC. Amino acids: CAISVNPGTVYGYTF.

This chain links TRBV4-1 with TRBJ2-7; 9 bases are shared with TRBD2. The germline V gene has CDR1 MGHRA and CDR2 YSYEKL. The V segment lost 0 bases and the J segment 3 bases; nucleotides outside the gene matches: 3. This CDR3 has 15 amino acids. The CDR3 protein is CASSQEWREGYEQYF. In DNA, the CDR3 is TGCGCCAGCAGCCAAGAGTGGCGGGAGGGCTACGAGCAGTACTTC.

The V call is TRBV5-1, the J call TRBJ2-3; 11 bases align to TRBD2. The V gene's germline CDR1 is SGHRS and CDR2 YFSETQ. The length of the CDR3 is 17 residues. J lost 5 bases, V lost 0 bases, and 8 bases had no gene match. The DNA of the CDR3 is TGCGCCAGCAGCTTGGCAGTACTAGCGGGGGCCGGAGATACGCAGTATTTT. The encoded protein is CASSLAVLAGAGDTQYF.